The clone carrying this T cell receptor beta chain came up a few times. Its specificity is not known. Template switching added a universal primer binding site, and final cDNA carried unique molecular identifiers. Via MiXCR, TCRdb re-called the 5' RACE reads, giving one row per CDR3 protein. The sample carries around 370,000 distinct CDR3 sequences, 8.5% to 10% recorded once. This entry belongs to a study of identical twins. Findings and limits, study-wide: Weaker excess sharing between twins was seen in beta out-of-frame sequences.

This CDR3 spans 13 amino acids. Looked up from germline, CDR1 is DFQATT and CDR2 is SNEGSKA (reference sequence). The V and J ends lost 3 bases and 9 bases, in that order; junction bases with no gene match: 7. The V call is TRBV20-1, the J call TRBJ2-1; 8 bases line up with TRBD2. This TCR was recovered from a woman between 50 and 59 years old in good health. The specimen was naive T cells sorted from blood. CDR3: CSARGGGRSEQFF. For the CDR3, the DNA is TGCAGTGCTAGGGGGGGCGGGAGGAGTGAGCAGTTCTTC.